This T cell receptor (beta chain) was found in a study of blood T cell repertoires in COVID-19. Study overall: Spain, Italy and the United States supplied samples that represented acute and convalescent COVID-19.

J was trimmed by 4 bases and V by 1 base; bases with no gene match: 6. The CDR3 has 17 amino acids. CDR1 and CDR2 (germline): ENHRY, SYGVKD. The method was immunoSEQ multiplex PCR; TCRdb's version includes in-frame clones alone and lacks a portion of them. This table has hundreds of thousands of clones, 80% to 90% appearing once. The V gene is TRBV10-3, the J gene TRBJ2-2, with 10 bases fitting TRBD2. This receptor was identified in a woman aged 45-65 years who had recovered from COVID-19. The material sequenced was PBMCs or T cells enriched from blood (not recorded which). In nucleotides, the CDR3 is TGTGCCATCAGTGAGTTAAGCGCTAGCGGGGGCACCGGGGAGCTGTTTTTT. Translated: CAISELSASGGTGELFF.